Sequencing of this TCR beta chain was carried out in a study of tumor-infiltrating lymphocytes in primary liver carcinoma. The study, taken as a whole, reports: Appearing in all five tumor regions was true of only about 7.5-25% of top clones. In tumor-adjacent and tumor-blood pairs, overlap was lower than in tumor region pairs.

A constant-region primer served to make TCR beta cDNA from roughly 500 ng total RNA. Construction of TCR beta libraries relied on three successive nested multiplex PCR rounds employing slightly modified ARM-PCR. Forward primers for TRBV1-TRBV30 and a C-beta reverse primer served the first two PCR rounds, at around 9 cycles each. TCRdb passed the multiplex PCR reads through MiXCR, listing each CDR3 protein once. Here the sample spans about 74,000 distinct CDR3 sequences, roughly three quarters being singletons. The germline CDR1 and CDR2 sequences are SGHAT and FQNNGV. The CDR3 contains 13 residues. A word on this clonotype: The antigen is unknown. A junction end diverges from the germline sequence, so it may reflect a read error.

RNA and DNA were co-extracted from 20-30 mg of unsorted bulk tissue. Chronic HBV infection, which was untreated, was present in the patients. The sequence derives from a man aged 35 to 55 with primary liver carcinoma and hepatitis B virus infection. This chain connects TRBV11-2 to TRBJ2-2; D is unresolved. The sequenced material came from liver tumor tissue from sampling region 4. Subset reported: tumor region T4, right-lateral pole. In DNA, the CDR3 is TGCGCCAGCAGCTCCGTCTGGCCCGGGGAGCTGTTTTTT. It codes for CASSSVWPGELFF. The whole variable domain, remainder taken from reference TRBV11-2 and TRBJ2-2, is EAGVAQSPRYKIIEKRQSVAFWCNPISGHATLYWYQQILGQGPKLLIQFQNNGVVDDSQLPKDRFSAERLKGVDSTLKIQPAKLEDSAVYLCASSSVWPGELFFGEGSRLTVL.